This record covers a single T cell receptor (beta chain). The sample comes from a study of blood T cell repertoires in COVID-19. Turning to the study itself: Spain, Italy and the United States supplied samples that represented acute and convalescent COVID-19. The analysed material was cDNA or gDNA that came from T cells, B-cell-depleted T cells, or PBMCs.

V lost 0 bases and J lost 4, with 12 bases in between. The CDR3 length is 14 residues. CDR1 GTSNPN and CDR2 SVGIG come from the germline V gene (reference sequence). Per the study methods: Cell counts per sample came from amplifying reference gene primers. Libraries were prepared by immunoSEQ multiplex PCR; TCRdb keeps only in-frame clonotypes and omits some of them. The D gene and trimming were derived from the DNA, and the V and J assignments and clone size from that table. The sample contains more than 130,000 clones, 84% of which appear only once. The clonotype was recovered from a woman older than 75 in a cohort sampled during active or convalescent COVID-19. The chain has TRBV30 and TRBJ1-1, with D possibly being TRBD1 (5 bases). Sequencing was done on a sample of peripheral blood. CDR3: CAWSVHGGITEAFF. Here the CDR3 DNA reads TGTGCCTGGAGTGTACACGGGGGAATCACTGAAGCTTTCTTT.